This T cell receptor beta chain was captured by sequencing in a study of blood T cell repertoires in COVID-19. Across the whole study: COVID-19 samples, acute and convalescent, were from the United States, Italy and Spain.

Recovered participants had two consecutive negative NP/OP PCR tests, healthcare professional clearance, or symptom resolution. The germline V gene encodes CDR1 LNHDA and CDR2 SQIVND (reference sequence). The CDR3 length is 13 residues. Trimming stripped 3 bases from V and 3 bases from J, with 8 bases between. Original methodology: Quantification of nucleated cells was approximated via reference gene primer amplification. Measured with immunoSEQ multiplex PCR; TCRdb has only the in-frame clones, and not every one. V, J and clone size derive from that table, while D and trimming were established from the DNA sequence. The profile shows 250,000 to 350,000 clones, around 85% of them singletons.

The chain combines TRBV19 with TRBJ1-1; D possibly corresponds to TRBD1 (6 bases). Sequenced material: PBMCs or T cells enriched from blood (not recorded which). The source of this sequence is a woman between 45 and 60 years old who had recovered from COVID-19. CDR3 region: CASSMAGDTEAFF. The CDR3 DNA sequence: TGTGCCAGTAGTATGGCAGGGGACACTGAAGCTTTCTTT.